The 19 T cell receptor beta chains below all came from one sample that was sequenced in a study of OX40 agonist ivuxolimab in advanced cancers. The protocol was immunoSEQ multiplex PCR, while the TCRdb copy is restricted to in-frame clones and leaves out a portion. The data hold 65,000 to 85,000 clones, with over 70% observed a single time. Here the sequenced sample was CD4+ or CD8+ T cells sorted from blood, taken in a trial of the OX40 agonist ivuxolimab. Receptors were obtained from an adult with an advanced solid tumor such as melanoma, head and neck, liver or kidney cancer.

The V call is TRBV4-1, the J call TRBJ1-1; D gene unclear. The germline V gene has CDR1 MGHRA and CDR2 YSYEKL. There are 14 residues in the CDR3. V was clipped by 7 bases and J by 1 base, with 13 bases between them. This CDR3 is CASTERSGNTEAFF. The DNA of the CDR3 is TGCGCCAGCACAGAACGATCAGGGAACACTGAAGCTTTCTTT.

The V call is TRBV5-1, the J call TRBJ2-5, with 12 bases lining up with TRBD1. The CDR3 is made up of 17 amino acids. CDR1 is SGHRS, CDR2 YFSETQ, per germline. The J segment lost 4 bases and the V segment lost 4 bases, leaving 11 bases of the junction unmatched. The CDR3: CASSPLGGQGAGETQYF. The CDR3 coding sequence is TGCGCCAGCAGCCCTTTAGGGGGACAGGGGGCTGGAGAGACCCAGTACTTC.

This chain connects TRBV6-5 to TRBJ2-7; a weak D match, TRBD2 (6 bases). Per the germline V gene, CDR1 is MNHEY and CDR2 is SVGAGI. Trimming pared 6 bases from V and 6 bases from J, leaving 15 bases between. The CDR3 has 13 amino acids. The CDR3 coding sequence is TGTGCCAGCAGCCGAGACCGGGACTCCGAGCAGTACTTC. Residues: CASSRDRDSEQYF.

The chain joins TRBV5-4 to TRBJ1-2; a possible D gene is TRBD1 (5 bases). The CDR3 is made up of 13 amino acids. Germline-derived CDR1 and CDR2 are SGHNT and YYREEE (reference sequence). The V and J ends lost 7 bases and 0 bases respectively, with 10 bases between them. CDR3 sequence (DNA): TGTGCCAGCCAACAGGTTCCTAACTATGGCTACACCTTC. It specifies CASQQVPNYGYTF.

The CDR3 sequence is CASSPQGSLNYGYTF. The CDR3 coding sequence is TGTGCCAGCAGCCCTCAGGGGTCCCTTAACTATGGCTACACCTTC. The chain recombines TRBV11-3 with TRBJ1-2, with D tentatively TRBD1 (6 bases). The CDR3 runs 15 residues. Germline assignment: CDR1 SGHNT and CDR2 YENEEA. V was cut by 5 bases and J by 1 base, with 14 bases left in between.

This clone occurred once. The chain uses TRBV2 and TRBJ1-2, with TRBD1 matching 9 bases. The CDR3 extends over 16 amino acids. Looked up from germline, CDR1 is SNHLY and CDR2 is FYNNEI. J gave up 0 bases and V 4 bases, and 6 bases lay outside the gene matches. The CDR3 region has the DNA TGTGCCAGCAGTGGACAGGGGGTGAATACTAACTATGGCTACACCTTC. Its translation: CASSGQGVNTNYGYTF. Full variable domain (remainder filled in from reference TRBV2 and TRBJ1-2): EPEVTQTPSHQVTQMGQEVILRCVPISNHLYFYWYRQILGQKVEFLVSFYNNEISEKSEIFDDQFSVERPDGSNFTLKIRSTKLEDSAMYFCASSGQGVNTNYGYTFGSGTRLTVV.

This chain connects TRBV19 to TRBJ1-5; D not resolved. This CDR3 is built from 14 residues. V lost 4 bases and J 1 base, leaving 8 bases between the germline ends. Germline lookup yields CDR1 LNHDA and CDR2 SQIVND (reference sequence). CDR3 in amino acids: CASSTGRSNQPQHF. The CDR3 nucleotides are TGTGCCAGTAGTACCGGACGGAGCAATCAGCCCCAGCATTTT.

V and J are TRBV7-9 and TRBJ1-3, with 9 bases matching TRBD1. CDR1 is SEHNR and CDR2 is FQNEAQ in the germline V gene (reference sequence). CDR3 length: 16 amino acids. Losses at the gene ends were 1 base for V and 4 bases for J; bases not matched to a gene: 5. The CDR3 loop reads CASSLVGTGYGNTIYF. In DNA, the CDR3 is TGTGCCAGCAGCTTAGTTGGGACAGGGTACGGAAACACCATATATTTT. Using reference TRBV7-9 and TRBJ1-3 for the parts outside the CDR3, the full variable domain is DTGVSQNPRHKITKRGQNVTFRCDPISEHNRLYWYRQTLGQGPEFLTYFQNEAQLEKSRLLSDRFSAERPKGSFSTLEIQRTEQGDSAMYLCASSLVGTGYGNTIYFGEGSWLTVV.

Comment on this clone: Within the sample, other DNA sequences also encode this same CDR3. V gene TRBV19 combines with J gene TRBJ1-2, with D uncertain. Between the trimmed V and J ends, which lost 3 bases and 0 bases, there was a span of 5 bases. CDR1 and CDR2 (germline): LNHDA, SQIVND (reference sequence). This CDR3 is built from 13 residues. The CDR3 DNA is TGTGCCAGTAGTATCACGTCTAACTATGGCTACACCTTC. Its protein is CASSITSNYGYTF.

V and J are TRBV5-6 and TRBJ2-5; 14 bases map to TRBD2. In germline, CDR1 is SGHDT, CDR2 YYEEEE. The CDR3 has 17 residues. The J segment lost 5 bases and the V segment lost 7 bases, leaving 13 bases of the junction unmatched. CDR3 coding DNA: TGTGCCAGCGGCGGCGGGACTAGCGGGGGCCGGGTGGAGACCCAGTACTTC. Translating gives CASGGGTSGGRVETQYF.

The CDR3 DNA reads as TGTGCCTGGAGTGTAGAAAGGACTAGCATCACAGATACGCAGTATTTT. Translation gives CAWSVERTSITDTQYF. The chain is built from TRBV30 and TRBJ2-3; TRBD2 matches 8 bases. The J segment lost 2 bases and the V segment lost 0 bases, leaving 7 bases of the junction unmatched. There are 16 residues in the CDR3. CDR1 and CDR2 from the germline V gene are GTSNPN and SVGIG (reference sequence).

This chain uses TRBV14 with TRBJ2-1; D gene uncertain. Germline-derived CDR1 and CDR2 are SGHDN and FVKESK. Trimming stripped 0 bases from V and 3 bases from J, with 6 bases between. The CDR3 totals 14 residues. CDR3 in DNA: TGTGCCAGCAGCCAAGACAGGTACTACAATGAGCAGTTCTTC. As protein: CASSQDRYYNEQFF.

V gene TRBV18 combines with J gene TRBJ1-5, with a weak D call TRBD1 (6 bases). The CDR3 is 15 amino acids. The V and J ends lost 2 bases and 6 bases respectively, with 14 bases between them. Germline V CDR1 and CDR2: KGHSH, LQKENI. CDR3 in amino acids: CASSPVAGASQPQHF. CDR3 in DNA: TGTGCCAGCTCACCAGTAGCGGGGGCGAGTCAGCCCCAGCATTTT.

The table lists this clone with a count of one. DNA for the CDR3: TGTGCCAGCAGTTATTGGACTAGCGGGAGGGTCGGGGAGCTGTTTTTT. Protein product: CASSYWTSGRVGELFF. The rearrangement uses TRBV6-5 and TRBJ2-2; TRBD2 matches at 15 bases. The CDR3 is 16 amino acids. Trimming took 3 bases from V and 7 from J; bases not matched to a gene: 3. Germline V CDR1 and CDR2: MNHEY, SVGAGI.

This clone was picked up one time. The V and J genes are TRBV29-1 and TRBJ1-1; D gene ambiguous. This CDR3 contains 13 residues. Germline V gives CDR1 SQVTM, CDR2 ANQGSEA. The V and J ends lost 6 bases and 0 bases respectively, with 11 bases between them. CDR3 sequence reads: CSVVDGLNTEAFF. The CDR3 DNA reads TGCAGCGTGGTGGACGGTTTGAACACTGAAGCTTTCTTT.

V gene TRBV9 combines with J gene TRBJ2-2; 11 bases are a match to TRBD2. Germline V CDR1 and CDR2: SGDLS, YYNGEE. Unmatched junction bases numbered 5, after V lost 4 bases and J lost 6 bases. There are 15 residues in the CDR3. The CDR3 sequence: CASSSTSGSSGELFF. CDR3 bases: TGTGCCAGCAGCTCCACTAGCGGGAGCTCCGGGGAGCTGTTTTTT.

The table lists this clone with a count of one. The CDR3 DNA follows: TGTGCCAGCAGCTTCGGGGGAGGGCCTCGCGAGCAGTACTTC. Encoded protein: CASSFGGGPREQYF. The chain recombines TRBV5-4 with TRBJ2-7; 7 nucleotides agree with TRBD2. This CDR3 is 14 amino acids long. In germline, CDR1 is SGHNT, CDR2 YYREEE (reference sequence). V gave up 2 bases and J gave up 6 bases; unmatched junction bases: 8.

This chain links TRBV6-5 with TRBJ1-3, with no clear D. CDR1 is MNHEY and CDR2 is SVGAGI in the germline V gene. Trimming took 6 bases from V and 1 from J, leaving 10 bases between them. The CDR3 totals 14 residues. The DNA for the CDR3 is TGTGCCAGCAGGCCGGGGTTATCTGGAAACACCATATATTTT. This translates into CASRPGLSGNTIYF.

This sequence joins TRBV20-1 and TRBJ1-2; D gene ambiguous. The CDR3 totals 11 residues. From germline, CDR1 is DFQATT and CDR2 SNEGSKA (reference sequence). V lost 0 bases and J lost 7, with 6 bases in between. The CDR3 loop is CSAREPVGYTF. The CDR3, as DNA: TGCAGTGCTAGAGAACCCGTTGGCTACACCTTC.